Shown below are 8 T cell receptor beta chains from a single sample sequenced in a study of T cells after yellow fever vaccination. MiXCR was run by TCRdb on the 5' RACE reads, yielding one entry per CDR3 protein. The sample lists hundreds of thousands of distinct CDR3 sequences, roughly 14% occurring once. Sequenced material: PBMCs, taken on the day of the yellow fever booster vaccination. The receptor source for this set is a man aged 25-45 years who received the YFV17D yellow fever vaccine.

This clonotype has just a few counts. V usage is TRBV18 and J usage is TRBJ2-1; D not certain. V was pared by 3 bases and J by 5 bases, with 8 bases between. Germline CDR1 reads KGHSH; CDR2 reads LQKENI. The CDR3 covers 13 residues. In nucleotides, the CDR3 is TGTGCCAGCTCACCCGCAGAAAACAATGAGCAGTTCTTC. Its translation is CASSPAENNEQFF. Full variable domain (remainder filled in from reference TRBV18 and TRBJ2-1): NAGVMQNPRHLVRRRGQEARLRCSPMKGHSHVYWYRQLPEEGLKFMVYLQKENIIDESGMPKERFSAEFPKEGPSILRIQQVVRGDSAAYFCASSPAENNEQFFGPGTRLTVL.

This sequence joins TRBV20-1 and TRBJ2-1; possibly TRBD1 or TRBD2 for D (5 bases each). Germline CDR1 and CDR2: DFQATT and SNEGSKA (reference sequence). The CDR3 has 14 residues. V was shortened by 6 bases and J by 2 bases, with 14 bases between the two germline ends. In nucleotides, the CDR3 is TGCAGTGCCCATCGGGGACCCGCCTACAATGAGCAGTTCTTC. Translating gives CSAHRGPAYNEQFF.

V and J are TRBV9 and TRBJ2-4; 8 bases are shared with TRBD1. The ends lost 3 bases at V and 6 bases at J; junction bases unmatched: 5. This CDR3 has 14 residues. Looked up from germline, CDR1 is SGDLS and CDR2 is YYNGEE. The CDR3 coding sequence is TGTGCCAGCAGCGAGGGACAGGATCCAAACATTCAGTACTTC. Translated: CASSEGQDPNIQYF. The full variable domain, its missing parts supplied by reference TRBV9 and TRBJ2-4, is DSGVTQTPKHLITATGQRVTLRCSPRSGDLSVYWYQQSLDQGLQFLIQYYNGEERAKGNILERFSAQQFPDLHSELNLSSLELGDSALYFCASSEGQDPNIQYFGAGTRLSVL.

This clonotype has a count of ten or more. V usage is TRBV5-5 and J usage is TRBJ1-6, with 7 bases that match TRBD1. This CDR3 comprises 16 residues. V trimming: 6 bases; J trimming: 5 bases; junction bases outside the gene matches: 11. Germline CDR1 and CDR2: SGHKS and YYEKEE (reference sequence). The DNA of the CDR3 is TGTGCCAGCACAAAAATAGGGACAGCTAATAATTCACCCCTCCACTTT. This sequence encodes CASTKIGTANNSPLHF.

The sample holds a few counts of this clonotype. The rearrangement links TRBV7-6 to TRBJ2-7; D might be TRBD2 (6 bases). The germline gives CDR1 SGHVS, CDR2 FNYEAQ. CDR3 length: 17 amino acids. The V end was cut by 3 bases, the J end by 6 bases, with 24 bases between. CDR3 sequence (DNA): TGTGCCAGCAGCTTCCTTCCCGGGGACTCCGTCCCCTCCGAGCAGTACTTC. Translation gives CASSFLPGDSVPSEQYF. Together with reference TRBV7-6 and TRBJ2-7, the CDR3 gives the full variable domain: GAGVSQSPRYKVTKRGQDVALRCDPISGHVSLYWYRQALGQGPEFLTYFNYEAQQDKSGLPNDRFSAERPEGSISTLTIQRTEQRDSAMYRCASSFLPGDSVPSEQYFGPGTRLTVT.

V gene TRBV20-1 combines with J gene TRBJ1-1, with D hard to call. CDR3 length: 11 residues. Germline V gene lookup returns CDR1 DFQATT and CDR2 SNEGSKA (reference sequence). The V and J ends lost 5 bases and 1 base respectively, with 5 bases between them. This CDR3 reads CSAVRNTEAFF. The CDR3 coding sequence is TGCAGTGCTGTCAGGAACACTGAAGCTTTCTTT.

The chain has TRBV20-1 and TRBJ2-7; 8 bases line up with TRBD1. The CDR3 runs 13 residues. Losses at the gene ends were 6 bases for V and 6 bases for J; bases not matched to a gene: 10. CDR1 and CDR2 (germline): DFQATT, SNEGSKA (reference sequence). CDR3 sequence: CSAPQGGRGEQYF. The CDR3 nucleotides are TGCAGTGCCCCACAGGGGGGACGAGGCGAGCAGTACTTC.

This clonotype came up a few times. The chain links TRBV10-3 to TRBJ2-7; D is unresolved. V was pared by 5 bases and J by 4 bases, with 9 bases between. This CDR3 has 12 amino acids. Germline CDR1 is ENHRY and CDR2 is SYGVKD. The CDR3 DNA is TGTGCCATCAGTATCGACTGGTACGAGCAGTACTTC. Translation gives CAISIDWYEQYF.